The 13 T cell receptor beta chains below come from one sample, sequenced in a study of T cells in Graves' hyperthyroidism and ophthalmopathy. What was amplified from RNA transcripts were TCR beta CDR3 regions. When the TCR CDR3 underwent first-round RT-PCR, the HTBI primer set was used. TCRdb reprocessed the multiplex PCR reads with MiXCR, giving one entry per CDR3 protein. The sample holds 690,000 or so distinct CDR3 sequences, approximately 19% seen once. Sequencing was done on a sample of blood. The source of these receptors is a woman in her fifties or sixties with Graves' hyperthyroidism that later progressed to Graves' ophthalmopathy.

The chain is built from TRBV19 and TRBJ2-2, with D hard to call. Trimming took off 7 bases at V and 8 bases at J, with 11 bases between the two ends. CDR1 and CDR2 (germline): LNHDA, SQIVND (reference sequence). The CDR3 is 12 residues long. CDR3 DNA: TGTGCCAGTAACCACTTGGGGGGGGAGCTGTTTTTT. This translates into CASNHLGGELFF. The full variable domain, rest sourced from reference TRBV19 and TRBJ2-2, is DGGITQSPKYLFRKEGQNVTLSCEQNLNHDAMYWYRQDPGQGLRLIYYSQIVNDFQKGDIAEGYSVSREKKESFPLTVTSAQKNPTAFYLCASNHLGGELFFGEGSRLTVL.

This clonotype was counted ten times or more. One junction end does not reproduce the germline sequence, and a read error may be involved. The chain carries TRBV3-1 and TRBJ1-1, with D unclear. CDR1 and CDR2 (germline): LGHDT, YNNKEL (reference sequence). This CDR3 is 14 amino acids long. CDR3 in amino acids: CASSPLRVNAEAFF. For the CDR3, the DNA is TGTGCCAGCAGCCCTCTAAGGGTGAACGCTGAAGCTTTCTTT.

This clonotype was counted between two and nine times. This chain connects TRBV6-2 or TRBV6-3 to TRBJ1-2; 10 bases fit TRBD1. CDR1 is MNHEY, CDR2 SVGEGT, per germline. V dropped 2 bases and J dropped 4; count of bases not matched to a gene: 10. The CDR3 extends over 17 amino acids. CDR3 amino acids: CASSYPRTGGIGYGYTF. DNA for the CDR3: TGTGCCAGCAGTTACCCGAGGACAGGGGGAATTGGCTATGGCTACACCTTC.

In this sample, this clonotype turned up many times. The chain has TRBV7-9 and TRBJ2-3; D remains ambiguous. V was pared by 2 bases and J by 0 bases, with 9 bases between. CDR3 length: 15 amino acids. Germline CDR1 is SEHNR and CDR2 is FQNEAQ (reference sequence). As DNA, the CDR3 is TGTGCCAGCAGCTTACTCCAAAAAAGCACAGATACGCAGTATTTT. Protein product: CASSLLQKSTDTQYF. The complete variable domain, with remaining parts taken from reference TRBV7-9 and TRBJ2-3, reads DTGVSQNPRHKITKRGQNVTFRCDPISEHNRLYWYRQTLGQGPEFLTYFQNEAQLEKSRLLSDRFSAERPKGSFSTLEIQRTEQGDSAMYLCASSLLQKSTDTQYFGPGTRLTVL.

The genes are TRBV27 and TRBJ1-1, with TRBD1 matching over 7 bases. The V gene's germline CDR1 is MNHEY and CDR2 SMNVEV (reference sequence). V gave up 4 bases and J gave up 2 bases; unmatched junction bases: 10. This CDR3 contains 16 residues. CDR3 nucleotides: TGTGCCAGCAGTTCGCACCACAGGGGAACTAACACTGAAGCTTTCTTT. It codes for CASSSHHRGTNTEAFF.

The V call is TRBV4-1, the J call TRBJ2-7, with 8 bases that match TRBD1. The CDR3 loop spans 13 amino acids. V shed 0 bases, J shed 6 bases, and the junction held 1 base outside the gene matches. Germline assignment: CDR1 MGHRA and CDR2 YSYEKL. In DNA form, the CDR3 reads TGCGCCAGCAGCCAAGAGGACAGGGTCGAGCAGTACTTC. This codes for CASSQEDRVEQYF.

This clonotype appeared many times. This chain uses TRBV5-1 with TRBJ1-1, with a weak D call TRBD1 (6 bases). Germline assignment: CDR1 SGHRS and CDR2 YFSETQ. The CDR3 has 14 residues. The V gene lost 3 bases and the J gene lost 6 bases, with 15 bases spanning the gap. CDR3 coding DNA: TGCGCCAGCAGCTCACAGGGAGCTGGCGCTGAAGCTTTCTTT. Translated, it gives CASSSQGAGAEAFF.

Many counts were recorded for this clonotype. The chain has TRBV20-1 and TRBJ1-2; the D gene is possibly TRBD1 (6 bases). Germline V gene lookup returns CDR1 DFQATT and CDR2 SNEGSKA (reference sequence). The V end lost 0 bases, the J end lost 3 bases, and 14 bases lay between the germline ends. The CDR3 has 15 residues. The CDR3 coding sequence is TGCAGTGCTAGAGATCCCCGGGACACCGACTATGGCTACACCTTC. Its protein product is CSARDPRDTDYGYTF.

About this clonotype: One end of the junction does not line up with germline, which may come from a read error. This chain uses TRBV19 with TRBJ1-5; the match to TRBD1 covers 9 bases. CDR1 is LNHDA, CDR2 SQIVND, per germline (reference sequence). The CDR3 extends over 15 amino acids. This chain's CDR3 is CASRLHTGGNQPRHF. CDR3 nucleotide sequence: TGTGCCAGTAGGCTACATACAGGGGGCAATCAGCCCCGGCATTTT.

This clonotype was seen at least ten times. The chain's CDR3 is CSAQNSAGGPDTQYF. The CDR3 bases are TGCAGTGCCCAGAACTCAGCGGGGGGACCAGATACGCAGTATTTT. The chain has TRBV20-1 and TRBJ2-3, with TRBD2 identical over 9 bases. Unmatched junction bases numbered 11, after V lost 6 bases and J lost 4 bases. Germline V gene data show CDR1 as DFQATT and CDR2 as SNEGSKA (reference sequence). The CDR3 has 15 amino acids.

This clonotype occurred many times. The CDR3 region is CASSRTSGGSVEQFF. The CDR3 DNA reads as TGTGCCAGCAGCCGGACTAGCGGGGGATCCGTTGAGCAGTTCTTC. The V gene is TRBV3-1, the J gene TRBJ2-1; 13 nucleotides align to TRBD2. This CDR3 has 15 amino acids. CDR1 and CDR2 from the germline V gene are LGHDT and YNNKEL (reference sequence). The V gene end was trimmed by 4 bases and the J gene end by 9 bases; junction bases not matched to a gene: 6.

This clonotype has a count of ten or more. This CDR3 is CASSASTDTQYF. CDR3 nucleotide sequence: TGTGCCAGCTCAGCCAGCACAGATACGCAGTATTTT. The genes are TRBV18 and TRBJ2-3; D gene uncertain. V shed 5 bases and J shed 0 bases, with 3 bases lying between them. CDR1 and CDR2 from the germline V gene are KGHSH and LQKENI. This CDR3 comprises 12 residues.

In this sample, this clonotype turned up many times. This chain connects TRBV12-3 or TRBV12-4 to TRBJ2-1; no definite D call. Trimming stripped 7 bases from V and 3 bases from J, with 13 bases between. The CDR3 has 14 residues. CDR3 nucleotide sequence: TGTGCCAGCACCCCGGGTGGGTTCTACAATGAGCAGTTCTTC. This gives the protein CASTPGGFYNEQFF.